This record concerns one T cell receptor (beta chain) sequence. The CDR3 consists of 12 residues. From germline, CDR1 is SQVTM and CDR2 ANQGSEA. Trimming shortened V by 4 bases and J by 6 bases, and 13 bases separated the two germline ends. The record originates from a study of T cell changes during pregnancy in multiple sclerosis. TCRdb keeps only in-frame clones here, not all; method: immunoSEQ multiplex PCR. The repertoire holds about 36,000 clones, with roughly nine tenths as singletons. The clonotype originates from a female donor with multiple sclerosis, enrolled in a pregnancy study. The sequenced sample was CD4+ T cells from peripheral blood mononuclear cells, obtained after pregnancy. This chain uses TRBV29-1 with TRBJ2-7; D may be TRBD2 (5 bases). The CDR3: CSVGTSYGEQYF. For the CDR3, the DNA is TGCAGCGTTGGGACTTCTTACGGCGAGCAGTACTTC.